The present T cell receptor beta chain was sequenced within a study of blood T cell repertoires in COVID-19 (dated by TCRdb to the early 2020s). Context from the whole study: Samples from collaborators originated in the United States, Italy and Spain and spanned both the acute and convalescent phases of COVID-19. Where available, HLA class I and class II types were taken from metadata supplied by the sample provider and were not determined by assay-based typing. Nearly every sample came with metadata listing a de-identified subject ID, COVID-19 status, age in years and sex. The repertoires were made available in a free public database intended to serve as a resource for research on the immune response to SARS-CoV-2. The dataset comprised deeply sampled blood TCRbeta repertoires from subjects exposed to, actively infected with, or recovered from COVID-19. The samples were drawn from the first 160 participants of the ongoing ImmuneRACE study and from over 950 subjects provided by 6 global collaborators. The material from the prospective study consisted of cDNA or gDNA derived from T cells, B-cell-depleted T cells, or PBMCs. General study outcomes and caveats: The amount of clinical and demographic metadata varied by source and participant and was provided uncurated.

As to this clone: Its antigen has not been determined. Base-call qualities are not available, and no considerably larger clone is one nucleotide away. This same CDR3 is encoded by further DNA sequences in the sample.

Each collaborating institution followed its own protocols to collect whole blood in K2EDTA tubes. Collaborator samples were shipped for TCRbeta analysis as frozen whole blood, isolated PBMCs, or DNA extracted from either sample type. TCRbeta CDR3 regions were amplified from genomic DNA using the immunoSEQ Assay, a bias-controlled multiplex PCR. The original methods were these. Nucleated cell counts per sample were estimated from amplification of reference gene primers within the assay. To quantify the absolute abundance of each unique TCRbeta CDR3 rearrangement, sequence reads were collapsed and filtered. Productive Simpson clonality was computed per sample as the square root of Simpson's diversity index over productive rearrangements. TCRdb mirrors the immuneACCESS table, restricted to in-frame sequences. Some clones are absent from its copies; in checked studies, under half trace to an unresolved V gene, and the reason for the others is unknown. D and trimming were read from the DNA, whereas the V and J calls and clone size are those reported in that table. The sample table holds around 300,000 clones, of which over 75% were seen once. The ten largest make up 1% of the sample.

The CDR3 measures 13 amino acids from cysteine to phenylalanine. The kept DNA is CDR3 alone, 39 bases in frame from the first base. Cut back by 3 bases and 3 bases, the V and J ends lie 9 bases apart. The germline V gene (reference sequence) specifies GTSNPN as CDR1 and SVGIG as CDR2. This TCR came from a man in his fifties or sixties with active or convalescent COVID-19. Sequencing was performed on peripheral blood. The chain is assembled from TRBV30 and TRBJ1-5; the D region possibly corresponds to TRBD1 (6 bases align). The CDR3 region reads CAWSGQINQPQHF. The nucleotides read TGTGCCTGGAGCGGACAGATCAATCAGCCCCAGCATTTT.